The T cell receptor beta chain described here comes from a study of CD8 T cells in ankylosing spondylitis. Trimming took 1 base from V and 4 from J; bases not matched to a gene: 8. The CDR3 spans 15 residues. Germline CDR1 SGDLS, CDR2 YYNGEE. General study findings and limits: Reportedly, disease-linked clones are significantly enriched in ankylosing spondylitis patients' matched synovial fluid. Earlier authors reported some of these motif variants in reactive arthritis synovial fluid and blood. In ankylosing spondylitis blood, a motif of 7 to 9 highly homologous TCR beta variants appeared characteristic.

Making the TCR beta libraries involved quantitative 5'-RACE with molecular barcodes. TCRdb passed the 5' RACE reads through MiXCR, listing each CDR3 protein once. Counted here are approximately 250,000 distinct CDR3 sequences, roughly 10% occurring once; the ten biggest clones make up about 2.5%. This clonotype was seen repeatedly, ten times or more. Its antigen is not known. The clonotype comes from a male donor with ankylosing spondylitis or in good health (not recorded which). Sequenced: blood, either unsorted or a sorted T cell fraction (not recorded which). The chain links TRBV9 to TRBJ2-7, with TRBD1 matching 7 bases. The DNA of the CDR3 is TGTGCCAGCAGCGTAAGACAGGGCCGTAATTACGAGCAGTACTTC. As protein: CASSVRQGRNYEQYF.